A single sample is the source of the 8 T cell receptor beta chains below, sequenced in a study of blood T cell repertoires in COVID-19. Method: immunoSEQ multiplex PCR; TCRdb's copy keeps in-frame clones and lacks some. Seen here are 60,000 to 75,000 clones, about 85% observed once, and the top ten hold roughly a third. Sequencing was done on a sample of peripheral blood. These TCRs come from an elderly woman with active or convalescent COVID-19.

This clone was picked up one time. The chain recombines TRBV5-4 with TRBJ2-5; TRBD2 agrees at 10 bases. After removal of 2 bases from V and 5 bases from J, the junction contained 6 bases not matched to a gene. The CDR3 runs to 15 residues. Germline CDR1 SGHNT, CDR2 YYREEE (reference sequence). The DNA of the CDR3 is TGTGCCAGCAGCTTAGCACTAGCGGGGTATGAGACCCAGTACTTC. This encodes CASSLALAGYETQYF.

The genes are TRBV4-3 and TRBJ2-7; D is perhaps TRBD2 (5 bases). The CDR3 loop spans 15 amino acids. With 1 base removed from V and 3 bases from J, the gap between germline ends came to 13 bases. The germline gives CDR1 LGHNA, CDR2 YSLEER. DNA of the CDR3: TGCGCCAGCAGCCAAGGTGTATCGGACTTCTACGAGCAGTACTTC. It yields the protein CASSQGVSDFYEQYF.

The chain's CDR3 is CASSLARGTDRRPLHF. The CDR3 DNA reads as TGCGCCAGCAGCTTGGCCAGGGGAACGGATAGGAGACCCCTCCACTTT. The rearrangement uses TRBV5-1 and TRBJ1-6; D may be TRBD1 (6 bases). V was cut by 0 bases and J by 12 bases, with 19 bases left in between. Germline CDR1 reads SGHRS; CDR2 reads YFSETQ. The CDR3 sequence is 16 residues long.

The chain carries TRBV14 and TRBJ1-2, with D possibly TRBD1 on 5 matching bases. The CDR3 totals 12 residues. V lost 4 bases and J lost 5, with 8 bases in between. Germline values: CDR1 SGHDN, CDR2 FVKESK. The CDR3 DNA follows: TGTGCCAGCAGCCCCGGGGGGTATGGCTACACCTTC. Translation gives CASSPGGYGYTF.

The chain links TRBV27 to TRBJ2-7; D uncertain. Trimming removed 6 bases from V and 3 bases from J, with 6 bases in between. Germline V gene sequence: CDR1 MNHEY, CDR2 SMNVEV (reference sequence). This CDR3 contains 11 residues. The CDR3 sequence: CASRSVYEQYF. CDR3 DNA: TGTGCCAGCAGATCCGTCTACGAGCAGTACTTC.

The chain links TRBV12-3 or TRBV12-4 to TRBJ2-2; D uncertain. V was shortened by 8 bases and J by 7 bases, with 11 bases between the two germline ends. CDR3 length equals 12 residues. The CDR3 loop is CASGLRSGELFF. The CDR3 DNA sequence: TGTGCCAGCGGTCTTCGGAGCGGGGAGCTGTTTTTT.

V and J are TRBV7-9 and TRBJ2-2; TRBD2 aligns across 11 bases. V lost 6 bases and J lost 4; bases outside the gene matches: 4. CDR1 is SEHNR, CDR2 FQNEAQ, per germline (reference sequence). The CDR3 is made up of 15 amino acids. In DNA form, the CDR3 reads TGTGCCAGCAGGTGGACTAGCGGGTTCACCGGGGAGCTGTTTTTT. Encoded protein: CASRWTSGFTGELFF.

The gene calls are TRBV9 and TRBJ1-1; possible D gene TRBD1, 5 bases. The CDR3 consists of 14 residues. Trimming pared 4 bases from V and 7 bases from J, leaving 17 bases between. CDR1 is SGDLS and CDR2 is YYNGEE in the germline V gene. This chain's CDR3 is CASSSSGGKGEAFF. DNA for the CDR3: TGTGCCAGCAGCTCCTCGGGGGGTAAGGGTGAAGCTTTCTTT.